This TCR beta chain was sequenced during a study of regulatory T cells in long-lasting Graves disease. The CDR3 runs to 15 residues. Germline V lookup: CDR1 SGHRS, CDR2 YFSETQ. Deletions cut 6 bases from V and 3 bases from J, with 18 bases between. Researchers made TCR beta libraries by using iRepertoire HTBI primers and running Arm-PCR on CDR3 regions. From the multiplex PCR reads, TCRdb called clonotypes with MiXCR, one entry per CDR3 protein. The table shows some 250,000 distinct CDR3 sequences, with about 17% occurring only once. As for time point: newly diagnosed GD, antithyroid drugs for less than 3 months. The TCR library used RNA extracted from PBMCs. These same records also appear under a second study, on T cells in Graves' hyperthyroidism and ophthalmopathy.

The sample here was peripheral blood mononuclear cells (PBMCs), taken at new diagnosis, from a patient treated with antithyroid drugs. The source is a woman younger than 45 with Graves disease. This chain connects TRBV5-1 to TRBJ1-2; D might be TRBD1 (5 bases). The CDR3 loop is CASTFSSRGDYGYTF. DNA of the CDR3: TGCGCCAGCACCTTTAGTAGTAGAGGGGACTATGGCTACACCTTC.